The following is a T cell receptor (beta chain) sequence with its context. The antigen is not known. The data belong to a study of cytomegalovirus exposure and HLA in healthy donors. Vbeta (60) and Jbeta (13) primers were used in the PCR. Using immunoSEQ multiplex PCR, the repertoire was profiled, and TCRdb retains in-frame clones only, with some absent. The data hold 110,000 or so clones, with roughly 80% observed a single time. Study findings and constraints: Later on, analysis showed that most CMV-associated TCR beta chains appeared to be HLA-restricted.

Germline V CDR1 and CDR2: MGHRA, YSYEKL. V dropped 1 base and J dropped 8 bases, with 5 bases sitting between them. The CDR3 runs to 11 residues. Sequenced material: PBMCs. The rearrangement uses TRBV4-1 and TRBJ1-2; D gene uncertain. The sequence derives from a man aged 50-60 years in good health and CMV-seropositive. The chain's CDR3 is CASSQVGGYTF. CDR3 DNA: TGCGCCAGCAGCCAAGTCGGGGGCTACACCTTC.